This T cell receptor beta chain emerged from a study of cytomegalovirus exposure and HLA in healthy donors. Profiling relied on immunoSEQ multiplex PCR, and the TCRdb table lists in-frame clones only, not all of them. The sample includes 110,000 or so clones, approximately 90% of them seen just once. V was clipped by 2 bases and J by 0 bases, with 9 bases between them. The germline CDR1 and CDR2 sequences are SGHRS and YFSETQ. The CDR3 sequence is 16 residues long. This receptor was identified in a woman under 30 in good health and CMV-seropositive. Sequenced input: PBMCs. The chain combines TRBV5-1 with TRBJ2-6; D might be TRBD2 (6 bases). The CDR3 region is CASSFGTSSGANVLTF. CDR3 sequence (DNA): TGCGCCAGCAGCTTCGGGACTTCCTCTGGGGCCAACGTCCTGACTTTC.